One T cell receptor beta chain is described in this entry. The clone's antigen remains unknown. It has no much larger one-base neighbor in the sample; base qualities were not kept. Library prep was done by the immunoSEQ multiplex PCR assay. TCRdb mirrors the immuneACCESS table, restricted to in-frame sequences. Some clones are absent from its copies; in checked studies, under half trace to an unresolved V gene, and the reason for the others is unknown. The sample records 90,000 to 110,000 clones, about 89% of which are singletons. Clones ranked in the top ten supply about 16% of the sample. V is pared back by 8 bases and J by 5 bases, with 18 bases lying between the germline termini. CDR1 and CDR2, per the germline V gene, are MDHEN and SYDVKM. The CDR3 runs 15 residues from the cysteine to the phenylalanine. Of the read, only the CDR3 DNA is kept; its 45 bases are in frame from base 1. The entry originates in a study of control samples from healthy donors and cancer patients (TCRdb year 2020).

The sample was blood. This receptor was identified in a woman aged 45 to 65 in good health. The receptor chain draws on TRBV28 and TRBJ2-2; TRBD2 is a possible D gene, resting on 6 matching bases. The nucleotides are TGTGCCAGCTCCAGGGACGGGAGCTATACCGGGGAGCTGTTTTTT. The encoded protein is CASSRDGSYTGELFF.